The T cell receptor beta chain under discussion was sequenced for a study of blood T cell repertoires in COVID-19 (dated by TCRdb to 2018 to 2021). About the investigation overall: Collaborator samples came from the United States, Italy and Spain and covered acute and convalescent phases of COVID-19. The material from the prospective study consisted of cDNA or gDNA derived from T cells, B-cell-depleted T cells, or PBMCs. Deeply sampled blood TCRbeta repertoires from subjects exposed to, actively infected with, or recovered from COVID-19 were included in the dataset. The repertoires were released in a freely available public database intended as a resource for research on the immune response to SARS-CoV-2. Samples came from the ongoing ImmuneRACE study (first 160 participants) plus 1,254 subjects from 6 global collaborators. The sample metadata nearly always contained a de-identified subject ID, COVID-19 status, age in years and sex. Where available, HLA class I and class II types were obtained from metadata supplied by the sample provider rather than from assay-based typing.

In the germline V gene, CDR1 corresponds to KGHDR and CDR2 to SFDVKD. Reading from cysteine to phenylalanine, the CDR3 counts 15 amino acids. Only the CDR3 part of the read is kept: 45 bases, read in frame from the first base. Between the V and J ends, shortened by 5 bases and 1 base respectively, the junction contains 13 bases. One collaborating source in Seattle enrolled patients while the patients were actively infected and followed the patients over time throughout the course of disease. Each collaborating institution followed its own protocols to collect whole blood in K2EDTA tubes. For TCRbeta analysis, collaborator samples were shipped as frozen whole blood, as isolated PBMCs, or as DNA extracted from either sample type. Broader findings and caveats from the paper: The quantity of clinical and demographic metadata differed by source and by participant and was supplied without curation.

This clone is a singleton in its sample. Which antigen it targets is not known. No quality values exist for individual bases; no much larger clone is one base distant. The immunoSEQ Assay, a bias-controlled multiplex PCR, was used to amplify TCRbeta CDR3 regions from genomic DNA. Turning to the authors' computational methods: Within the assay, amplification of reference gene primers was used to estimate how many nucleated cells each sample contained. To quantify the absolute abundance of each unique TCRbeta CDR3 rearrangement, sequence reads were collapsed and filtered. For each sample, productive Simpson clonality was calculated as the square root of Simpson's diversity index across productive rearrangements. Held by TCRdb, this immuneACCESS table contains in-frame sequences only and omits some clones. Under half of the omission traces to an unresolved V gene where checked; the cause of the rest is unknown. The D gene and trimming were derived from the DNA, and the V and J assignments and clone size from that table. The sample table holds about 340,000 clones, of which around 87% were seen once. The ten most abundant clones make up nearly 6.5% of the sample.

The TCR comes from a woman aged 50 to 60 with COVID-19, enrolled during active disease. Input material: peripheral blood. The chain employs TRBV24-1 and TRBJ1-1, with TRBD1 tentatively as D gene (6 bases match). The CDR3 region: CATSASGAGNTEAFF. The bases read TGTGCCACCAGTGCATCAGGGGCTGGGAACACTGAAGCTTTCTTT.